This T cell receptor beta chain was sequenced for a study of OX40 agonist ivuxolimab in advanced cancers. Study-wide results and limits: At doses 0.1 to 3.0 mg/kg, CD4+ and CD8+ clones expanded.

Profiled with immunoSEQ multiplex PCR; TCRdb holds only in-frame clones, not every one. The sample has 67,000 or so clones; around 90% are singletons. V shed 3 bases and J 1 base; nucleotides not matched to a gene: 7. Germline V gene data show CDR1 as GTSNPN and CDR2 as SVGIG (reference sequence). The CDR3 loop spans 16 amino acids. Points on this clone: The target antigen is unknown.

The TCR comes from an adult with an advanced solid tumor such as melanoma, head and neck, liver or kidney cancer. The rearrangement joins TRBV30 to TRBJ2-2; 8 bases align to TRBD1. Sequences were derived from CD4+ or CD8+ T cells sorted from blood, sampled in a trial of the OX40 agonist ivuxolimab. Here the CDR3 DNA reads TGTGCCTGGAGACAAAGGACAGGGAGGAACACCGGGGAGCTGTTTTTT. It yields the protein CAWRQRTGRNTGELFF.